These 19 T cell receptor beta chains share one sample of origin, sequenced in a study of tumor T cells in aggressive B-cell lymphoma. Assay used: immunoSEQ multiplex PCR; TCRdb lists only in-frame clones, some missing. The sample records 4,000 to 5,000 clones, approximately 88% being singletons. The sample comprised tumor tissue. These receptors originate from an adult with diffuse large B cell lymphoma.

The V gene is TRBV9, the J gene TRBJ2-3, with D possibly TRBD2 on 5 matching bases. The CDR3 is 12 amino acids. V lost 2 bases, J lost 7 bases, and 8 bases lay in between. Germline CDR1 reads SGDLS; CDR2 reads YYNGEE. The CDR3 DNA reads TGTGCCAGCAGCGTCGAGGGAAATACGCAGTATTTT. Its protein is CASSVEGNTQYF. The full variable domain, its missing parts supplied by reference TRBV9 and TRBJ2-3, is DSGVTQTPKHLITATGQRVTLRCSPRSGDLSVYWYQQSLDQGLQFLIQYYNGEERAKGNILERFSAQQFPDLHSELNLSSLELGDSALYFCASSVEGNTQYFGPGTRLTVL.

V usage is TRBV9 and J usage is TRBJ2-5, with 8 bases aligning to TRBD2. J lost 5 bases, V lost 4 bases, and 4 bases had no gene match. The germline CDR1 and CDR2 sequences are SGDLS and YYNGEE. CDR3 size: 13 residues. The CDR3 spells CASSSGGVETQYF. CDR3 bases: TGTGCCAGCAGCTCGGGGGGGGTGGAGACCCAGTACTTC.

The chain joins TRBV4-2 to TRBJ1-2; D is undetermined. The CDR3 contains 14 residues. With 2 bases removed from V and 0 bases from J, the gap between germline ends came to 7 bases. Looked up from germline, CDR1 is LGHNA and CDR2 is YNFKEQ. CDR3 amino acids: CASSQTAPNYGYTF. The CDR3 DNA reads as TGTGCCAGCAGCCAAACAGCCCCTAACTATGGCTACACCTTC.

The chain has TRBV15 and TRBJ1-1, with a weak D call TRBD1 (6 bases). V lost 5 bases and J 5 bases, leaving 18 bases between the germline ends. Germline loops: CDR1 LNHNV, CDR2 YYDKDF (reference sequence). The CDR3 runs 15 residues. The CDR3 here is CATSVAGGWGTEAFF. Here the CDR3 DNA reads TGTGCCACCAGCGTAGCGGGGGGCTGGGGTACTGAAGCTTTCTTT.

This clone was observed a single time. The chain joins TRBV5-3 to TRBJ2-1, with a possible D match to TRBD2 (6 bases). TRBV5-3 is an ORF; its function is uncertain. Trimming pared 0 bases from V and 9 bases from J, leaving 7 bases between. This CDR3 spans 12 amino acids. For the CDR3, the DNA is TGTGCCAGAAGCTTGGAGGGAGGTGAGCAGTTCTTC. Amino acids: CARSLEGGEQFF.

The genes are TRBV20-1 and TRBJ2-1; D is possibly TRBD1 (6 bases). The germline V gene encodes CDR1 DFQATT and CDR2 SNEGSKA (reference sequence). Trimming stripped 3 bases from V and 13 bases from J, with 10 bases between. The CDR3 extends over 10 amino acids. The CDR3 is CSASQDSQFF. The CDR3 nucleotides are TGCAGTGCTAGCCAGGACAGCCAGTTCTTC.

For this clone: At one end the junction does not follow the germline gene, possibly because of a read error. This chain links TRBV6-1 with TRBJ1-3; 7 bases are shared with TRBD1. There are 16 residues in the CDR3. Per germline, CDR1 MNHNS and CDR2 SASEGT. Here the CDR3 reads CASSVQGVSSGNIIYF. The CDR3 coding sequence is TGTGCCAGCAGTGTTCAGGGGGTGAGCTCTGGAAACATCATATATTTT.

This clone was counted a single time. The J gene is TRBJ1-2, the V gene TRBV5-1; 9 nucleotides line up with TRBD1. V shed 0 bases, J shed 4 bases, and the junction held 4 bases outside the gene matches. CDR3 length: 15 residues. Germline lookup yields CDR1 SGHRS and CDR2 YFSETQ. CDR3 amino acids: CASSLGTGEGYGYTF. The CDR3 DNA follows: TGCGCCAGCAGCTTGGGGACAGGGGAGGGCTATGGCTACACCTTC.

This chain joins TRBV19 and TRBJ1-2, with D hard to call. Germline lookup yields CDR1 LNHDA and CDR2 SQIVND (reference sequence). Trimming removed 4 bases from V and 4 bases from J, with 10 bases in between. CDR3 length: 13 amino acids. The CDR3 bases are TGTGCCAGTAGTAGCGGGAGAGCCTATGGCTACACCTTC. Protein sequence: CASSSGRAYGYTF.

The CDR3 reads CATMDSSSYEQYF. CDR3 coding DNA: TGTGCCACCATGGACAGTAGCTCCTACGAGCAGTACTTC. The V gene is TRBV28, the J gene TRBJ2-7; D is perhaps TRBD1 (6 bases). The CDR3 runs to 13 residues. The germline V and J ends were trimmed by 10 bases and 0 bases, with 13 bases remaining between them. CDR1 MDHEN and CDR2 SYDVKM come from the germline V gene. Full variable domain (outside the CDR3, taken from reference TRBV28 and TRBJ2-7): DVKVTQSSRYLVKRTGEKVFLECVQDMDHENMFWYRQDPGLGLRLIYFSYDVKMKEKGDIPEGYSVSREKKERFSLILESASTNQTSMYLCATMDSSSYEQYFGPGTRLTVT.

As to this clone: Relative to the germline gene, one junction end is altered; a read error may explain this. The chain uses TRBV11-3 and TRBJ2-6, with 8 bases lining up with TRBD1. Germline V gene data show CDR1 as SGHNT and CDR2 as YENEEA. The CDR3 runs 19 residues. CDR3 sequence: CASSLRSGTGLSRANVLTF. The CDR3 nucleotides read TGTGCCAGCAGCTTACGATCCGGGACAGGTCTCTCTAGGGCCAACGTCCTGACTTTC.

The V gene is TRBV19, the J gene TRBJ1-2; a possible D gene is TRBD1 (6 bases). V lost 7 bases and J lost 2, with 8 bases in between. Germline V lookup: CDR1 LNHDA, CDR2 SQIVND (reference sequence). CDR3 size: 12 residues. CDR3 protein: CASNGQNYGYTF. CDR3 sequence (DNA): TGTGCCAGTAACGGACAGAACTATGGCTACACCTTC.

The rearrangement links TRBV30 to TRBJ1-1; D unresolved. The CDR3 extends over 13 amino acids. Germline values: CDR1 GTSNPN, CDR2 SVGIG (reference sequence). Trimming shortened V by 4 bases and J by 1 base, and 10 bases separated the two germline ends. CDR3 bases: TGTGCCTGGACGGTGGAGTCGAACACTGAAGCTTTCTTT. This encodes CAWTVESNTEAFF.

The chain links TRBV4-1 to TRBJ1-5, with D perhaps TRBD1 (5 bases). This CDR3 region has 14 residues. Trimming took off 2 bases at V and 7 bases at J, with 12 bases between the two ends. The germline V gene has CDR1 MGHRA and CDR2 YSYEKL. CDR3 in DNA: TGCGCCAGCAGCCAATGGGCAGGGAACCAGCCCCAGCATTTT. Translating gives CASSQWAGNQPQHF.

The gene calls are TRBV2 and TRBJ2-7; TRBD1 is a possible D gene (6 bases). Germline lookup yields CDR1 SNHLY and CDR2 FYNNEI. V was trimmed by 0 bases and J by 4 bases, leaving 10 bases between them. There are 14 residues in the CDR3. CDR3 bases: TGTGCCAGCAGTGAAGCCCCGGACAGATACGAGCAGTACTTC. Amino acids: CASSEAPDRYEQYF.

The chain links TRBV5-6 to TRBJ2-7, with 7 bases aligning to TRBD1. Germline V gene sequence: CDR1 SGHDT, CDR2 YYEEEE. The V segment lost 4 bases and the J segment 0 bases; nucleotides outside the gene matches: 10. CDR3 size: 16 residues. Here the CDR3 DNA reads TGTGCCAGCAGCCTCGGGGACAGCTTTCTCTCCTACGAGCAGTACTTC. Translation gives CASSLGDSFLSYEQYF.

The chain employs TRBV19 and TRBJ2-3, with D tentatively TRBD2 (5 bases). CDR3 length: 13 amino acids. V lost 7 bases and J lost 2, with 10 bases in between. Germline V gene sequence: CDR1 LNHDA, CDR2 SQIVND (reference sequence). CDR3: CASTGGLTDTQYF. The CDR3 bases are TGTGCCAGTACGGGCGGACTCACAGATACGCAGTATTTT.

The V call is TRBV11-3, the J call TRBJ2-2; 8 nucleotides line up with TRBD2. The trim removed 5 bases at V and 6 bases at J, leaving 8 bases unmatched. CDR3 length equals 15 residues. Germline assignment: CDR1 SGHNT and CDR2 YENEEA. This chain's CDR3 is CASSPTSGGAGELFF. The CDR3 region has the DNA TGTGCCAGCAGCCCCACCAGCGGGGGAGCCGGGGAGCTGTTTTTT. Based on the CDR3 plus reference TRBV11-3 and TRBJ2-2, the full variable domain is EAGVVQSPRYKIIEKKQPVAFWCNPISGHNTLYWYLQNLGQGPELLIRYENEEAVDDSQLPKDRFSAERLKGVDSTLKIQPAELGDSAVYLCASSPTSGGAGELFFGEGSRLTVL.

The CDR3 protein is CAWISGGTEAFF. The DNA of the CDR3 is TGTGCCTGGATTTCAGGGGGCACTGAAGCTTTCTTT. This sequence joins TRBV30 and TRBJ1-1; 7 bases match TRBD1. Unmatched junction bases numbered 3, after V lost 4 bases and J lost 4 bases. This CDR3 is built from 12 residues. CDR1 GTSNPN and CDR2 SVGIG come from the germline V gene (reference sequence).